Presented here are 23 T cell receptor beta chains from one specimen sequenced in a study of T-cell reconstitution after alpha-beta-depleted transplantation in children. A TCRbeta library incorporating unique molecular identifiers was prepared. Each CDR3 protein is one row after TCRdb ran MiXCR on the PCR reads. The data hold around 190,000 distinct CDR3 sequences, with 6.6% observed a single time. The sample in question was PBMCs, obtained before TCRalphabeta/CD19-depleted stem cell transplant. The receptors stem from a boy between 2 and 10 years old with acute lymphoblastic leukemia, due to receive a stem cell transplant.

This clonotype was recorded at least ten times. The chain links TRBV20-1 to TRBJ2-7; no firm D call. The germline gives CDR1 DFQATT, CDR2 SNEGSKA (reference sequence). This CDR3 has 13 amino acids. V shed 3 bases and J shed 6 bases, with 15 bases lying between them. The CDR3 loop is CSASPPATGEQYF. CDR3 DNA sequence: TGCAGTGCTAGTCCCCCGGCGACGGGCGAGCAGTACTTC.

With respect to this clonotype: A much bigger clone sits one base away, suggesting this may be a read error. In this CDR3 the conserved last residue, phenylalanine or tryptophan, is missing, so a read error is likely. The V and J genes are TRBV20-1 and TRBJ2-5, with 8 bases matching TRBD2. The CDR3 has 13 residues. Losses at the gene ends were 5 bases for V and 3 bases for J; bases not matched to a gene: 5. CDR1 is DFQATT, CDR2 SNEGSKA, per germline (reference sequence). DNA of the CDR3: TGCAGTGCTCCCGGGACTAGGAAAGAGACCCAGTACTGC. Translated: CSAPGTRKETQYC.

This clonotype was picked up a small number of times. V gene TRBV7-3 combines with J gene TRBJ2-3; 9 bases map to TRBD2. The germline CDR1 and CDR2 sequences are SGHTA and FQGTGA. The CDR3 covers 16 residues. Trimming cost V 5 bases and J 6 bases; bases outside gene matches: 12. The CDR3 spells CASSPHGGGGADTQYF. The DNA of the CDR3 is TGTGCCAGCAGCCCACACGGGGGCGGGGGGGCGGATACGCAGTATTTT.

In this sample, this clonotype turned up many times. The V and J genes are TRBV5-6 and TRBJ2-7; D is possibly TRBD2 (5 bases). The CDR3 is 17 amino acids. The V gene's germline CDR1 is SGHDT and CDR2 YYEEEE. V gave up 4 bases and J gave up 0 bases, with 20 bases separating them. The CDR3 sequence: CASSPAGLGEDSYEQYF. The CDR3 nucleotides read TGTGCCAGCAGCCCAGCAGGTTTGGGAGAGGACTCCTACGAGCAGTACTTC.

This clonotype was observed many times. The V and J genes are TRBV27 and TRBJ2-5; weak D call: TRBD1 (7 bases). V lost 11 bases and J lost 1, with 11 bases in between. Germline V lookup: CDR1 MNHEY, CDR2 SMNVEV (reference sequence). The CDR3 contains 12 residues. Written as DNA, the CDR3 is TGTGCCTCCAGGGGGGTCCAAGAGACCCAGTACTTC. The encoded protein is CASRGVQETQYF.

This clonotype occurred many times. The J gene is TRBJ2-1, the V gene TRBV7-2; D call uncertain. Trimming left V 1 base short and J 3 bases short, with 13 bases between. The CDR3 contains 16 residues. Germline V gene sequence: CDR1 SGHTA, CDR2 FQGNSA. CDR3 protein: CASSLVGAKYYNEQFF. The CDR3 nucleotides are TGTGCCAGCAGCTTAGTAGGCGCAAAATACTACAATGAGCAGTTCTTC.

This clonotype was detected only a few times. The gene calls are TRBV29-1 and TRBJ1-2, with D possibly being TRBD1 (6 bases). V was clipped by 1 base and J by 1 base, with 19 bases between them. Germline V lookup: CDR1 SQVTM, CDR2 ANQGSEA. This CDR3 is 17 amino acids long. The CDR3 reads CSVEGSVSRDNNYGYTF. In DNA form, the CDR3 reads TGCAGCGTTGAAGGCAGTGTGAGCCGGGACAATAACTATGGCTACACCTTC.

This clonotype was seen ten or more times. The rearrangement links TRBV20-1 to TRBJ2-7, with D unresolved. V dropped 0 bases and J dropped 3 bases, with 9 bases sitting between them. This CDR3 contains 13 residues. Germline V gene sequence: CDR1 DFQATT, CDR2 SNEGSKA (reference sequence). This CDR3 is CSARDRASYEQYF. CDR3 in DNA: TGCAGTGCTAGAGATCGAGCGAGCTACGAGCAGTACTTC.

This clonotype has a count of ten or more. The chain recombines TRBV7-6 with TRBJ2-5; D possibly corresponds to TRBD2 (6 bases). Germline CDR1 reads SGHVS; CDR2 reads FNYEAQ. Between the trimmed V and J ends, which lost 2 bases and 5 bases, there was a span of 12 bases. The CDR3 consists of 14 residues. The DNA for the CDR3 is TGTGCCAGCAGCTTATGGAGGGAATCGGAGACCCAGTACTTC. Translated: CASSLWRESETQYF.

This rearrangement joins TRBV20-1 to TRBJ2-1, with 7 positions matching TRBD2. V shed 6 bases, J shed 8 bases, and the junction held 7 bases outside the gene matches. CDR1 and CDR2 (germline): DFQATT, SNEGSKA (reference sequence). The CDR3 runs 12 residues. The CDR3 sequence is CSAEPGGDEQFF. CDR3 sequence (DNA): TGCAGTGCCGAACCGGGGGGAGATGAGCAGTTCTTC.

The V and J genes are TRBV4-3 and TRBJ2-7; either TRBD1 or TRBD2 may supply D (5 bases each). V lost 0 bases and J 2 bases, leaving 11 bases between the germline ends. The CDR3 runs to 15 residues. The germline V gene has CDR1 LGHNA and CDR2 YSLEER. DNA of the CDR3: TGCGCCAGCAGCCAAGAAAGGGACGAGACCTACGAGCAGTACTTC. Its translation is CASSQERDETYEQYF.

This clonotype was observed many times. The chain has TRBV27 and TRBJ2-7; the D is unclear. V dropped 5 bases and J dropped 5 bases, with 13 bases sitting between them. Germline loops: CDR1 MNHEY, CDR2 SMNVEV (reference sequence). The CDR3 is 13 amino acids. The CDR3 loop reads CASSINPLNEQYF. CDR3 DNA: TGTGCCAGCAGTATTAATCCCCTGAACGAGCAGTACTTC.

This clonotype was seen more than once but under ten times. This rearrangement joins TRBV6-2 or TRBV6-3 to TRBJ1-4; D ambiguous. Trimming took 0 bases from V and 14 from J, leaving 10 bases between them. CDR1 MNHEY and CDR2 SVGEGT come from the germline V gene. There are 12 residues in the CDR3. The CDR3 coding sequence is TGTGCCAGCAGTTACTCTGGGGAAGGGCTGTTTTTT. It specifies CASSYSGEGLFF.

This clonotype appeared many times. The chain has TRBV3-1 and TRBJ2-2; no reliable D call. Between the trimmed V and J ends, which lost 2 bases and 5 bases, there was a span of 12 bases. In germline, CDR1 is LGHDT, CDR2 YNNKEL (reference sequence). The CDR3 covers 15 residues. DNA for the CDR3: TGTGCCAGCAGCCAATACCCTAAAGGGACCGGGGAGCTGTTTTTT. This gives the protein CASSQYPKGTGELFF.

The rearrangement links TRBV7-2 to TRBJ2-5; TRBD1 is a possible D gene (6 bases). V lost 4 bases to trimming and J lost 5 bases, with 17 bases between them. CDR1 SGHTA and CDR2 FQGNSA come from the germline V gene. This CDR3 has 15 residues. DNA for the CDR3: TGTGCCAGCAGCTCCACAGGCACAGGGAAGGAGACCCAGTACTTC. Its translation is CASSSTGTGKETQYF.

V is TRBV7-2 and J is TRBJ1-5, with TRBD1 matching over 8 bases. The CDR3 is made up of 15 amino acids. J lost 5 bases, V lost 3 bases, and 6 bases had no gene match. The V gene's germline CDR1 is SGHTA and CDR2 FQGNSA. The DNA for the CDR3 is TGTGCCAGCAGCTTCGGGGACAGGCTAGATCAGCCCCAGCATTTT. This encodes CASSFGDRLDQPQHF.

The rearrangement joins TRBV20-1 to TRBJ2-3; D unclear. Germline loops: CDR1 DFQATT, CDR2 SNEGSKA (reference sequence). The CDR3 runs to 13 residues. Trimming took 6 bases from V and 7 from J, leaving 17 bases between them. CDR3 sequence: CSAEKSNEHTQYF. CDR3 bases: TGCAGTGCCGAGAAGAGTAATGAGCATACGCAGTATTTT.

This clonotype has a count of ten or more. The chain employs TRBV29-1 and TRBJ1-1; 9 bases match TRBD1. Germline CDR1 reads SQVTM; CDR2 reads ANQGSEA. V trimming: 6 bases; J trimming: 0 bases; junction bases outside the gene matches: 5. The CDR3 has 14 residues. The CDR3, as DNA: TGCAGCGTCGCCACAGGGGGCATGAACACTGAAGCTTTCTTT. Its translation: CSVATGGMNTEAFF.

In its sample, this clonotype was seen many times. The J gene is TRBJ2-7, the V gene TRBV5-1, with no clear D. The germline gives CDR1 SGHRS, CDR2 YFSETQ. The CDR3 totals 15 residues. V shed 5 bases and J shed 3 bases, with 18 bases lying between them. The CDR3 DNA reads TGCGCCAGCAGATCAGCGTCAGGAATCGGCTACGAGCAGTACTTC. Encoded protein: CASRSASGIGYEQYF.

The gene calls are TRBV7-9 and TRBJ2-3; 10 nucleotides align to TRBD1. The V gene's germline CDR1 is SEHNR and CDR2 FQNEAQ (reference sequence). With V trimmed by 4 bases and J by 6 bases, 10 bases remained unmatched. This CDR3 has 16 residues. CDR3 amino acids: CASSSRQGALRDTQYF. CDR3 coding DNA: TGTGCCAGCAGCTCAAGACAGGGGGCGCTTCGTGATACGCAGTATTTT.

This clonotype was picked up many times. The chain employs TRBV27 and TRBJ2-3; D ambiguous. Per germline, CDR1 MNHEY and CDR2 SMNVEV (reference sequence). The CDR3 loop spans 10 amino acids. Trimming took 8 bases from V and 4 from J, leaving 4 bases between them. CDR3 sequence: CASGADTQYF. In nucleotides, the CDR3 is TGTGCCAGCGGGGCAGATACGCAGTATTTT.

This clonotype occurred many times. V gene TRBV20-1 combines with J gene TRBJ1-1; D might be TRBD1 (5 bases). The CDR3 has 11 amino acids. Trimming stripped 3 bases from V and 8 bases from J, with 10 bases between. From germline, CDR1 is DFQATT and CDR2 SNEGSKA (reference sequence). The CDR3 here is CSARGGIEAFF. In nucleotides, the CDR3 is TGCAGTGCTAGGGGGGGAATAGAAGCTTTCTTT.

To note about this clonotype: Being one base from a much bigger clone, this may be a read error. The chain is built from TRBV10-3 and TRBJ2-3; D is perhaps TRBD2 (6 bases). The CDR3 sequence is 14 residues long. V was cut by 4 bases and J by 5 bases, with 13 bases left in between. The germline V gene encodes CDR1 ENHRY and CDR2 SYGVKD. The CDR3: CAISVAGEEDTQYF. The CDR3, as DNA: TGTGCCATCAGTGTGGCCGGGGAGGAAGATACGCAGTATTTT.